This TCR beta chain was profiled in a study of CD4 T cells in relation to SARS-CoV-2 and coronaviruses. Overall study: Convalescent patients were 7 or 8 males and a few females; two were Hispanic.

For 10 days, 85,000 to 100,000 sorted CD4+ cells grew with T cell-depleted PBMCs and CEF. The CDR3 is made up of 14 amino acids. CDR1 is LNHNV and CDR2 is YYDKDF in the germline V gene (reference sequence). Trimming left V 4 bases short and J 2 bases short, with 9 bases between. Overall study findings and caveats: The assay detects memory recall responses, not culture-primed primary responses.

About this clone: Its antigen is not identified.

The protocol was immunoSEQ multiplex PCR, while the TCRdb copy is restricted to in-frame clones and leaves out a portion. There are tens of thousands of clones in the sample; around four fifths occur only once, and 2.8% lies in the top ten. This chain joins TRBV15 and TRBJ1-5; D unclear. This sequence originates from an adult with COVID-19. Sequenced input: memory CD4+ T cells from PBMCs, cultured in vitro. This CDR3 is CATSIQRGNQPQHF. CDR3 in DNA: TGTGCCACCAGCATACAAAGGGGCAATCAGCCCCAGCATTTT.